These 2 T cell receptor beta chains were all obtained from the same sample, sequenced in a study of blood T cell repertoires in COVID-19. The data were produced by immunoSEQ multiplex PCR, yet TCRdb's version contains in-frame clones alone and is incomplete. The sample holds tens of thousands of clones; about 85% are singletons and the top ten take roughly 11%. Sequenced input: peripheral blood. These receptors all stem from a man aged 55-75 years with COVID-19, enrolled during active disease.

The J gene is TRBJ1-4, the V gene TRBV9; D perhaps matches TRBD1 (5 bases). Germline V gives CDR1 SGDLS, CDR2 YYNGEE. The length of the CDR3 is 14 residues. V lost 4 bases and J 6 bases, leaving 13 bases between the germline ends. The CDR3 bases are TGTGCCAGCAGCCCCGGGACTTTTTATGAAAAACTGTTTTTT. This translates into CASSPGTFYEKLFF.

Concerning this clone: Other DNA sequences from this sample encode an identical CDR3 as well. The V call is TRBV9, the J call TRBJ1-2; D is unclear. The germline gives CDR1 SGDLS, CDR2 YYNGEE. The germline V and J ends were trimmed by 0 bases and 3 bases, with 6 bases remaining between them. The CDR3 has 13 amino acids. CDR3 DNA: TGTGCCAGCAGCGTAGGTGGAGACTATGGCTACACCTTC. Amino acid sequence: CASSVGGDYGYTF.